The 9 T cell receptor beta chains in this list originate from one sample, sequenced in a study of tumor-infiltrating lymphocytes in primary liver carcinoma. With around 500 ng total RNA as template and a constant-region primer, TCR beta cDNA was made. Slightly modified ARM-PCR served as the procedure for the TCR beta libraries. These libraries came from three rounds of nested multiplex PCR. Investigators reported that the first two PCR rounds, at 10 cycles each, used TRBV1-TRBV30 forward primers with a C-beta reverse primer. TCRdb analysed the multiplex PCR reads with MiXCR anew, one entry per CDR3 protein. The data show 100,000 to 150,000 distinct CDR3 sequences, 64% seen once. Co-extracted RNA and DNA came from about 19-30 mg of unsorted bulk tissue. The sample taken for sequencing was liver tumor tissue from sampling region 3. The subset was: tumor region T3, left-lateral pole. The receptors shown here come from a woman in her fifties or sixties with primary liver carcinoma and hepatitis B virus infection.

A remark on this clonotype: A much larger clone differs by one base, so this may be a read error. This chain links TRBV14 with TRBJ2-7, with D possibly TRBD2 on 5 matching bases. Trimming pared 7 bases from V and 3 bases from J, leaving 16 bases between. This CDR3 spans 14 amino acids. Germline V gene sequence: CDR1 SGHDN, CDR2 FVKESK. The CDR3 sequence: CASNRGPVGYEQYF. CDR3 DNA: TGTGCCAGCAACCGCGGGCCCGTAGGCTACGAGCAGTACTTC.

A note on this clonotype: Given a much more abundant clone one base away, this may be a read error. The CDR3 here is CASRNRGTGELFF. For the CDR3, the DNA is TGTGCCAGCAGAAACAGGGGTACCGGGGAGCTGTTTTTT. The chain uses TRBV28 and TRBJ2-2, with 7 nucleotides matching TRBD1. Per the germline V gene, CDR1 is MDHEN and CDR2 is SYDVKM. Trimming took 6 bases from V and 5 from J; bases not matched to a gene: 3. This CDR3 has 13 residues.

The CDR3 loop reads CASSLLAGEGTGELFF. The CDR3 nucleotides read TGCGCCAGCAGCTTACTAGCGGGAGAGGGCACCGGGGAGCTGTTTTTT. The rearrangement uses TRBV5-1 and TRBJ2-2; 11 bases line up with TRBD2. Germline loops: CDR1 SGHRS, CDR2 YFSETQ. This CDR3 is built from 16 residues. The trim removed 2 bases at V and 4 bases at J, leaving 4 bases unmatched.

To note about this clonotype: This could be a read error, since a much larger clone is one nucleotide away. The chain carries TRBV7-9 and TRBJ2-3; 10 positions agree with TRBD2. CDR3 length equals 14 residues. The J segment lost 6 bases and the V segment lost 7 bases, leaving 7 bases of the junction unmatched. CDR1 and CDR2 (germline): SEHNR, FQNEAQ (reference sequence). The CDR3 protein is CASNEAGGLDTQYF. CDR3 bases: TGTGCCAGCAACGAAGCGGGAGGGCTTGATACGCAGTATTTT.

About this clonotype itself: Since no conserved phenylalanine or tryptophan closes the CDR3, a read error is the likely cause. This chain uses TRBV4-2 with TRBJ2-7; D not resolved. The V gene's germline CDR1 is LGHNA and CDR2 YNFKEQ. The CDR3 is 13 residues long. V lost 0 bases, J lost 6 bases, and 9 bases lay in between. The CDR3 nucleotides are TGTGCCAGCAGCCAAGAACGGCTCGGCGAGCAGTACTTA. It translates to CASSQERLGEQYL.

Remarks on this clonotype: A read error may account for a junction end that differs from germline. V usage is TRBV28 and J usage is TRBJ2-3; no clear D gene. Germline CDR1 and CDR2: MDHEN and SYDVKM. This CDR3 spans 14 amino acids. In nucleotides, the CDR3 is TGTGCCGGCAGCCTTCCACAAAACACAGATACGCAGTATTTT. Residues: CAGSLPQNTDTQYF.

Note on this clonotype: The germline gene is not matched at one end of the junction; a read error may be the cause. The chain is built from TRBV29-1 and TRBJ1-4; D is perhaps TRBD1 (6 bases). This CDR3 is built from 13 residues. CDR1 is SQVTM and CDR2 is ANQGSEA in the germline V gene. CDR3 residues: CSVKQGFNEKPFF. CDR3 nucleotides: TGCAGCGTTAAACAGGGATTCAATGAAAAACCGTTTTTT.

Notes on this clonotype: One base away lies a much larger clone, so this may be a sequencing read error. The chain is built from TRBV12-3 or TRBV12-4 and TRBJ2-1; 9 bases line up with TRBD1. The CDR3 runs 15 residues. V shed 7 bases, J shed 3 bases, and the junction held 7 bases outside the gene matches. The CDR3 sequence is CASNRGTGSYNEQFF. CDR3 sequence (DNA): TGTGCCAGCAATCGGGGGACAGGGAGCTACAATGAGCAGTTCTTC.

V usage is TRBV10-3 and J usage is TRBJ1-1; 9 nucleotides line up with TRBD1. The CDR3 loop spans 16 amino acids. Trimming removed 2 bases from V and 1 base from J; junction bases left unmatched: 5. Germline CDR1 and CDR2: ENHRY and SYGVKD. The CDR3 DNA reads TGTGCCATCAGTGAGCACAGGGGGCATGAGAACACTGAAGCTTTCTTT. Translated, it gives CAISEHRGHENTEAFF.